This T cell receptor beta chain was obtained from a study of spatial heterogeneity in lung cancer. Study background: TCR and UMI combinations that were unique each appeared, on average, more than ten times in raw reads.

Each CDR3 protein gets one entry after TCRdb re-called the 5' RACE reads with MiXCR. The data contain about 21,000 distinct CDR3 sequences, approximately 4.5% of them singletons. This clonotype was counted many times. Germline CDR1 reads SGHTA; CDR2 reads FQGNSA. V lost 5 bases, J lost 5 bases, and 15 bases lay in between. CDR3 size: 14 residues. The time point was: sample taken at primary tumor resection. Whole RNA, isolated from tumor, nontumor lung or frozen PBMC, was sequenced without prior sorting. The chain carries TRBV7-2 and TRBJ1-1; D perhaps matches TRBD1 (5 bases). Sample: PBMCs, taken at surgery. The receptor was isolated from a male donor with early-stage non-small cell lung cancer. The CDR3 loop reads CASSLRDGSTEAFF. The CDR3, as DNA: TGTGCCAGCAGCCTCCGGGACGGAAGTACTGAAGCTTTCTTT.